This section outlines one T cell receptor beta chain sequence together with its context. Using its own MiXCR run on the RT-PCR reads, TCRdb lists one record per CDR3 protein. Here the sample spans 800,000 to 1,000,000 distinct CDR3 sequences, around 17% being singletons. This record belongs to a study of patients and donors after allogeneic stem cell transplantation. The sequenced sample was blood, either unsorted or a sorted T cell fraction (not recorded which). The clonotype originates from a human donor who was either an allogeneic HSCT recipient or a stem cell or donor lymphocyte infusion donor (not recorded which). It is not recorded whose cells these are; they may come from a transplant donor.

CDR3 in amino acids: CASSAQVLEFPREQFF. The CDR3 DNA follows: TGCGCCAGCAGCGCCCAGGTCCTCGAATTCCCCCGAGAGCAGTTCTTC. This chain uses TRBV5-1 with TRBJ2-1; D is unresolved. Trimming took off 4 bases at V and 10 bases at J, with 24 bases between the two ends. CDR3 length: 16 amino acids. Per germline, CDR1 SGHRS and CDR2 YFSETQ. Together with reference TRBV5-1 and TRBJ2-1, the CDR3 gives the full variable domain: KAGVTQTPRYLIKTRGQQVTLSCSPISGHRSVSWYQQTPGQGLQFLFEYFSETQRNKGNFPGRFSGRQFSNSRSEMNVSTLELGDSALYLCASSAQVLEFPREQFFGPGTRLTVL.